This is a list of T cell receptor beta chains from one sample in a study of blood T cell repertoires in COVID-19. Assay used: immunoSEQ multiplex PCR; TCRdb lists only in-frame clones, some missing. The table includes 6,400 or so clones, about 88% detected once. The sample taken for sequencing was peripheral blood. These receptors all come from a man aged 65 to 85 with active COVID-19. Each CDR3 is given with its conserved first and last residue. A D gene is named only where the DNA matches it firmly. The size entry is marked missing in some rows and otherwise reads once, few, many or a size class.

TRBD2,-,TRBV9,TRBJ2-1,14,CASSLAGGPGEQFF,TGTGCCAGCAGCCTCGCGGGGGGGCCGGGTGAGCAGTTCTTC
-,-,TRBV19,TRBJ1-5,15,CASSQGQLRNQPQHF,TGTGCCAGTAGTCAAGGACAGCTACGCAATCAGCCCCAGCATTTT
TRBD1,-,TRBV6-5,TRBJ1-1,13,CATNRGLGTEAFF,TGTGCCACCAACAGGGGGCTCGGCACTGAAGCTTTCTTT
-,-,TRBV19,TRBJ2-3,15,CASSEFTGSTDTQYF,TGTGCCAGTAGTGAATTTACAGGAAGCACAGATACGCAGTATTTT
TRBD1,-,TRBV7-8,TRBJ1-2,15,CASSQEQGALNGYTF,TGTGCCAGCAGCCAAGAACAGGGGGCCCTTAATGGCTACACCTTC
TRBD2,few,TRBV2,TRBJ2-1,13,CASSPRLASEQFF,TGTGCCAGCAGTCCCCGACTAGCGTCTGAGCAGTTCTTC
-,-,TRBV10-2,TRBJ2-1,14,CASSSGGPSNEQFF,TGCGCCAGCAGTTCAGGGGGGCCGTCCAATGAGCAGTTCTTC
TRBD1,-,TRBV15,TRBJ2-3,16,CATSSDRGGWPDTQYF,TGTGCCACCAGCAGTGACAGGGGTGGATGGCCAGATACGCAGTATTTT
-,-,TRBV18,TRBJ1-1,13,CASSPTGNTEAFF,TGTGCCAGCTCACCGACGGGGAACACTGAAGCTTTCTTT
TRBD2,-,TRBV19,TRBJ2-5,15,CASSILGSGGKTQYF,TGTGCCAGTAGTATTCTTGGTAGCGGGGGAAAGACCCAGTACTTC
-,few,TRBV30,TRBJ1-6,14,CAWSAGSYNSPLHF,TGTGCCTGGAGTGCGGGCTCCTATAATTCACCCCTCCACTTT
TRBD1,-,TRBV18,TRBJ1-2,14,CASSPGQGAYGYTF,TGTGCCAGCTCACCTGGACAGGGGGCCTATGGCTACACCTTC
TRBD2,-,TRBV19,TRBJ2-1,15,CASSAIGRGGNEQFF,TGTGCCAGTAGCGCGATCGGGCGCGGGGGAAATGAGCAGTTCTTC
-,-,TRBV2,TRBJ2-7,17,CATLRGIRGTTAYEQYF,TGTGCCACACTCAGGGGGATTCGGGGGACAACAGCCTACGAGCAGTACTTC
TRBD1,-,TRBV19,TRBJ1-6,15,CASSTTGGRNSPLHF,TGTGCCAGTAGTACTACAGGGGGCCGCAATTCACCCCTCCACTTT
TRBD2,-,TRBV6-2/TRBV6-3,TRBJ2-3,16,CASSPLRTSGTDTQYF,TGTGCCAGCAGCCCTCTCAGGACTAGCGGCACAGATACGCAGTATTTT
TRBD2,few,TRBV4-1,TRBJ2-2,15,CASSPAGANTGELFF,TGCGCCAGCAGCCCGGCGGGAGCGAACACCGGGGAGCTGTTTTTT
-,-,TRBV18,TRBJ2-2,15,CASSPPVGSAGELFF,TGTGCCAGCTCACCACCGGTGGGGAGCGCCGGGGAGCTGTTTTTT
-,-,TRBV18,TRBJ1-2,16,CASSPPVSRGSYGYTF,TGTGCCAGCTCACCACCGGTGTCCCGGGGGAGCTATGGCTACACCTTC
TRBD2,-,TRBV9,TRBJ2-5,14,CASSFSGDQETQYF,TGTGCCAGCAGCTTTAGCGGGGACCAAGAGACCCAGTACTTC